A single sample gave rise to the 11 T cell receptor beta chains below, sequenced in a study of T cells expressing NK-cell markers. TCRdb reprocessed the 5' RACE reads and keeps a single row for each CDR3 protein, giving no DNA. This sample's table reports more than 400,000 distinct CDR3 sequences. Sequencing used blood T cells: a sorted CD56 or NKG2C T cell subset, CD4+ or CD8+ T cells, or bulk PBMC T cells (not recorded which). The source is a woman aged 18 to 75 in good health.

This chain uses TRBV10-3 with TRBJ1-1. The CDR3 spans 11 residues. Germline V CDR1 and CDR2: ENHRY, SYGVKD. The CDR3 region is CAIRETTEAFF.

This chain uses TRBV19 with TRBJ2-1. This CDR3 has 17 residues. Looked up from germline, CDR1 is LNHDA and CDR2 is SQIVND (reference sequence). The CDR3 sequence is CASSIGSGWSSYNEQFF.

The V and J genes are TRBV9 and TRBJ2-2. CDR1 SGDLS and CDR2 YYNGEE come from the germline V gene. CDR3 length: 14 residues. The CDR3 reads CASSAHGEAGELFF. Based on the CDR3 plus reference TRBV9 and TRBJ2-2, the full variable domain is DSGVTQTPKHLITATGQRVTLRCSPRSGDLSVYWYQQSLDQGLQFLIQYYNGEERAKGNILERFSAQQFPDLHSELNLSSLELGDSALYFCASSAHGEAGELFFGEGSRLTVL.

This sequence joins TRBV27 and TRBJ2-7; TCRdb lists TRBD2, though no DNA is available to test this call. Germline V gene data show CDR1 as MNHEY and CDR2 as SMNVEV (reference sequence). There are 18 residues in the CDR3. The CDR3 region is CASSLGPPGLAALYEQYF.

V and J are TRBV27 and TRBJ2-4; TCRdb names TRBD2, which stays unverified in the absence of DNA. Germline lookup yields CDR1 MNHEY and CDR2 SMNVEV (reference sequence). CDR3 length equals 13 residues. The CDR3 sequence: CASSPRGSNIQYF.

V usage is TRBV5-1 and J usage is TRBJ2-1; the TCRdb D gene call, TRBD2, has no DNA to confirm it. The CDR3 is 17 amino acids. Germline V CDR1 and CDR2: SGHRS, YFSETQ. The CDR3: CASSLTSGGFSYNEQFF.

The gene calls are TRBV25-1 and TRBJ1-2. Germline CDR1 and CDR2: MGHDK and SYGVNS. The CDR3 is made up of 14 amino acids. Here the CDR3 reads CASSEWWYKDGYTF.

V is TRBV7-6 and J is TRBJ2-2; TCRdb indicates TRBD1, and absent DNA this call remains unverified. The CDR3 extends over 15 amino acids. Germline lookup yields CDR1 SGHVS and CDR2 FNYEAQ. The CDR3: CASSPQGPNTGELFF.

This chain uses TRBV18 with TRBJ2-6. Germline V gene lookup returns CDR1 KGHSH and CDR2 LQKENI. This CDR3 has 17 residues. CDR3 sequence: CASSPGDLASGANVLTF.

This chain uses TRBV11-1 with TRBJ1-6. The germline gives CDR1 SGHAT, CDR2 FQDESV (reference sequence). The CDR3 extends over 15 amino acids. The CDR3 sequence is CASSLALTSGSPLHF.

The chain carries TRBV5-6 and TRBJ2-4; TCRdb picks TRBD1, but there is no DNA to check that call. CDR3 length equals 13 residues. Germline CDR1 and CDR2: SGHDT and YYEEEE. This CDR3 is CASIRGGANIQYF.